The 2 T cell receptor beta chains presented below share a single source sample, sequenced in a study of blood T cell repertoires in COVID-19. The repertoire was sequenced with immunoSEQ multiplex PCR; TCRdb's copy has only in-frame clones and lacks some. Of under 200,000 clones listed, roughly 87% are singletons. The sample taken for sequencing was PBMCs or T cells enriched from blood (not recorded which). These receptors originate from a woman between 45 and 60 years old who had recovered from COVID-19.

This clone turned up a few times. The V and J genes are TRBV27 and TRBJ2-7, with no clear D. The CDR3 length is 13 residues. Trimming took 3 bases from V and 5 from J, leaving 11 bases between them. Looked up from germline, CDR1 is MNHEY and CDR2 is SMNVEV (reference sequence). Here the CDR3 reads CASSLRRLDEQYF. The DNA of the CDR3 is TGTGCCAGCAGTTTGCGCAGGCTTGACGAGCAGTACTTC.

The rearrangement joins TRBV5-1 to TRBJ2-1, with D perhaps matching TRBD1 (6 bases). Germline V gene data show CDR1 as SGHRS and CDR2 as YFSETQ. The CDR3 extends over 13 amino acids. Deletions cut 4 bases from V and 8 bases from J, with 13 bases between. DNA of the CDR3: TGCGCCAGCAGCCAGATTGGGGGCGATGAGCAGTTCTTC. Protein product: CASSQIGGDEQFF.